This T cell receptor beta chain emerged from a study of T cell responses to AZD1222 COVID-19 vaccine listed by TCRdb under 2021. In the study overall: A total of over 230 trial participants underwent TCR sequencing, of whom more than 200 had received two doses of AZD1222 and around 25 had received two doses of the MenACWY control vaccine. Trial participants were enrolled by age into 18-55, 56-69 and 70-plus year subgroups, with roughly 160, 29 and 62 TCR-sequenced participants respectively. Overall study results and their limits: Because no day 14 peak-response samples were available, the repertoires could be characterized only after the peak T cell response. Participants were mostly white British, with more females than males. The authors suggested clonal diversity may have been underestimated. Nearly half of unique spike-specific TCRs reportedly recognized epitopes outside regions mutated in the B.1.351 and B.1.1.7 variants. CD4 TCRs associated with the vaccine covered the entire spike protein, and the dominant responses were in regions 160-218 and 743-854. Only a handful of AZD1222 recipients were SARS-CoV-2 seropositive at baseline, limiting conclusions about previously exposed vaccinees. After two AZD1222 doses, both the breadth and the depth of spike-specific TCRs were significantly higher than at day 0 and than in MenACWY recipients. The 56-69-year group was small, and its depth increase did not reach significance, likely because of low power.

The CDR3 regions of human TCRbeta chains were analyzed by immunosequencing. The published analysis was carried out like this. Repertoire TCRs were checked for matches against a reference library of SARS-CoV-2-specific TCRs that had been generated using the MIRA antigen-specificity platform. Breadth was defined as the fraction of unique TCRs that were SARS-CoV-2-associated, and depth was defined as the fraction of total T cells that were SARS-CoV-2-associated. Each spike-specific TCR was assigned to its reactive spike region and to a CD4 or CD8 class using the MIRA data. Log10-transformed breadth and depth values were compared by one-way ANOVA with Sidak's multiple comparisons tests. TCRdb limited this immuneACCESS table to in-frame rearrangements with V and J called. A share of clones is missing; checked studies link under half to unresolved V genes, and the rest is unexplained. The DNA gave D and trimming, while V, J and clone size come from that table. In this sample the table shows roughly 100,000 clones, approximately 92% of which occur a single time. Of the sample, 35% to 55% is held by the ten largest clones.

CDR3 length: 13 amino acids, cysteine to phenylalanine. The read is trimmed to its CDR3 DNA, 39 bases read in frame from base 1. Germline trimming amounts to 1 base on V and 6 bases on J, with 3 as the count of junction bases outside the gene matches. As encoded in the germline V gene (reference sequence), CDR1 is GTSNPN while CDR2 is SVGIG. Explained via the paper, the time point label denotes: about 28 days (+/-7) after the second vaccine dose. AZD1222 recipients given second doses at about 4 weeks or at about 12 weeks were pooled, since spike-specific TCR depth and breadth were not found to differ between the two schedules. The vaccinee samples were drawn from two UK trials, COV001 and COV002, one of which was a single-blind randomized controlled phase 2/3 trial testing AZD1222 (ChAdOx1 nCoV-19) in healthy adults. Trial participant PBMC samples were collected at day 0 and day 28 after the second dose for TCRbeta chain sequencing.

Notes on this clone: The antigen it recognizes is unknown. Per-base quality was not reported, and no clone a single base away is much larger than it. Other DNA sequences within the sample encode an identical CDR3.

The sample here was peripheral blood, taken 28 days after the second AZD1222 dose. The sequence is built from TRBV30 and TRBJ1-5; the central 7 bases match TRBD1. This sequence originates from an adult who received the AZD1222 COVID-19 vaccine. The DNA sequence is given as TGTGCCTGGAGTGGACAGGGTAGTCAGCCCCAGCATTTT. This sequence encodes CAWSGQGSQPQHF. Reference TRBV30 and TRBJ1-5 proteins supply the regions before and after the CDR3; the full variable domain is: SQTIHQWPATLVQPVGSPLSLECTVEGTSNPNLYWYRQAAGRGLQLLFYSVGIGQISSEVPQNLSASRPQDRQFILSSKKLLLSDSGFYLCAWSGQGSQPQHFGDGTRLSIL.